This T cell receptor (beta chain) was sequenced for a study of cytomegalovirus exposure and HLA in healthy donors. Turning to the study itself: A previous analysis identified 95 million to 140 million unique TCR beta sequences derived from 180 million or so T cells. Study outcomes and limitations: Roughly even sequencing depth across donors was the assumption behind the presence/absence analyses. Earlier results showed most TCR beta V segments being productive about 87% or about 30% of the time.

PCR employed 60 Vbeta and 13 Jbeta primers. As handled by the study authors: An analysis that came later counted approximately 76 million unique TCR beta chains, around 12 million shared. Assay: immunoSEQ multiplex PCR; the TCRdb copy retains only in-frame clones and omits some. V and J calls and clone size are as listed in that table; D and trimming were resolved from the DNA. The sample has about 150,000 clones, roughly 84% seen once. Germline V gene lookup returns CDR1 SGHRS and CDR2 YFSETQ. V shed 3 bases and J 7 bases; nucleotides not matched to a gene: 16. The length of the CDR3 is 18 residues. Concerning this clone: The antigen remains unidentified.

This chain links TRBV5-1 with TRBJ2-2, with 9 positions matching TRBD1. Sequenced input: PBMCs. The clonotype was recovered from a man aged 45 to 65 in good health and CMV-seropositive. This CDR3 reads CASSWETGGASYSGELFF. The CDR3 DNA sequence: TGCGCCAGCAGCTGGGAAACAGGGGGCGCGTCGTATAGCGGGGAGCTGTTTTTT.